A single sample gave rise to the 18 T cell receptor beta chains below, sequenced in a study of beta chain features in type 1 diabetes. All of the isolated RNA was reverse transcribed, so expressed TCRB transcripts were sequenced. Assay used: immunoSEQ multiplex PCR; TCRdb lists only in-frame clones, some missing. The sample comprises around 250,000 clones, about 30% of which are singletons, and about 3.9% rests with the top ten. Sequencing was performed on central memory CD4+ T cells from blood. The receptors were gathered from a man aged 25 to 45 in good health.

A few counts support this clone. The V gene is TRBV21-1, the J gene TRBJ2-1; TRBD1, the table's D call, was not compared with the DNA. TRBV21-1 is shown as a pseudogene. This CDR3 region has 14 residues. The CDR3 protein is CASSKGPPITGPFF. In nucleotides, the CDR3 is TGTGCCAGCAGCAAAGGGCCCCCCATTACAGGCCCGTTCTTC.

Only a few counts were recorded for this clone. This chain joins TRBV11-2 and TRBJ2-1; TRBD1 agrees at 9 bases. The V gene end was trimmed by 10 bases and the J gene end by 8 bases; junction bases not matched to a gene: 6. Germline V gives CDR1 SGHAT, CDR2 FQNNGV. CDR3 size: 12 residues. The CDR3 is CATGQGRDEQFF. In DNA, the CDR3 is TGTGCCACAGGACAGGGGAGGGATGAGCAGTTCTTC.

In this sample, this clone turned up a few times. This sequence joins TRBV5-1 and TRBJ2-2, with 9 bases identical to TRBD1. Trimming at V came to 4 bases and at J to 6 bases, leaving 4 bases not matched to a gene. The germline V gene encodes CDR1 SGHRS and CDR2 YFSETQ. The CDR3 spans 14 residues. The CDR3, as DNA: TGCGCCAGCAGCACGGGACAGGGACCCGGGGAGCTGTTTTTT. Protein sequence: CASSTGQGPGELFF.

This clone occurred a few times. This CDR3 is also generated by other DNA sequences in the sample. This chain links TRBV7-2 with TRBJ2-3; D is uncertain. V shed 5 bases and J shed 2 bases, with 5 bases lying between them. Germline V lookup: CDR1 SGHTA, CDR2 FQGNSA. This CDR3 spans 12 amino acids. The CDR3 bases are TGTGCCAGCAGCCCGACCACAGATACGCAGTATTTT. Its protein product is CASSPTTDTQYF.

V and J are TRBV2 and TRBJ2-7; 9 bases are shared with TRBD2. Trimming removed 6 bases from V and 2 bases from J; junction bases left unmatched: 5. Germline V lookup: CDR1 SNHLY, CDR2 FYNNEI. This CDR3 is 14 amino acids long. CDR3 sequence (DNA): TGTGCCAGCAGAGCGACTAGCGGCACCTACGAGCAGTACTTC. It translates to CASRATSGTYEQYF. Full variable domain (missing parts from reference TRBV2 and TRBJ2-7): EPEVTQTPSHQVTQMGQEVILRCVPISNHLYFYWYRQILGQKVEFLVSFYNNEISEKSEIFDDQFSVERPDGSNFTLKIRSTKLEDSAMYFCASRATSGTYEQYFGPGTRLTVT.

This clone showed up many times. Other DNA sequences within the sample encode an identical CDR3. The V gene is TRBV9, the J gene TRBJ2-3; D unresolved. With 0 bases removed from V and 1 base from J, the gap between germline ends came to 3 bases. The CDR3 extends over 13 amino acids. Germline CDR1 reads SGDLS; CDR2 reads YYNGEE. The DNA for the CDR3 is TGTGCCAGCAGCGTAGACGGCACAGATACGCAGTATTTT. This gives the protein CASSVDGTDTQYF. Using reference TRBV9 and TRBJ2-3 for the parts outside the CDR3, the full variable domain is DSGVTQTPKHLITATGQRVTLRCSPRSGDLSVYWYQQSLDQGLQFLIQYYNGEERAKGNILERFSAQQFPDLHSELNLSSLELGDSALYFCASSVDGTDTQYFGPGTRLTVL.

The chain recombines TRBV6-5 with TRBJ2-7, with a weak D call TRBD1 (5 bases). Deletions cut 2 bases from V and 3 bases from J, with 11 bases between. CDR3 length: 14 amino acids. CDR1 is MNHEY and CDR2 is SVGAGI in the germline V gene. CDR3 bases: TGTGCCAGCAGTTACAGGGGTTTAAGCTACGAGCAGTACTTC. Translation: CASSYRGLSYEQYF.

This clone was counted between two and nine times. CDR3 in amino acids: CASSRSGTSGSTQYF. For the CDR3, the DNA is TGCGCCAGCAGCCGTTCCGGGACTAGCGGGAGTACGCAGTATTTT. The chain couples TRBV4-3 to TRBJ2-3; TRBD2 agrees at 14 bases. CDR1 and CDR2 from the germline V gene are LGHNA and YSLEER. The junction had 5 bases not matched to a gene; V was cut back by 4 bases and J by 8 bases. The CDR3 sequence is 15 residues long.

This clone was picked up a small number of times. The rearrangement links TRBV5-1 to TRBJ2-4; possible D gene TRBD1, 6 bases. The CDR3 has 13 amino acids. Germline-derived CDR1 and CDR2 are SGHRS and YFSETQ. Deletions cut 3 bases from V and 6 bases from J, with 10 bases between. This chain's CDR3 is CASSSDSRNIQYF. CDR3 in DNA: TGCGCCAGCAGCTCGGACAGCCGAAACATTCAGTACTTC.

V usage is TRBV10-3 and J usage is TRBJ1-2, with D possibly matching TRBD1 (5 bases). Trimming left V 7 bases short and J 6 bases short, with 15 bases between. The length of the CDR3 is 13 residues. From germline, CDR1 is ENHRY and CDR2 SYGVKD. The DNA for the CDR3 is TGTGCCATCAATAGTATCAGGGAAAATGGCTACACCTTC. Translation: CAINSIRENGYTF.

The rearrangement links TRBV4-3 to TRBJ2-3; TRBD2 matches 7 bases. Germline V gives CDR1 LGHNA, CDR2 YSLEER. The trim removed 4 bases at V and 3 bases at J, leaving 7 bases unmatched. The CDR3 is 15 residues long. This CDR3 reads CASSPSGRGTDTQYF. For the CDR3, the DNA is TGCGCCAGCAGCCCTAGCGGTAGAGGGACAGATACGCAGTATTTT.

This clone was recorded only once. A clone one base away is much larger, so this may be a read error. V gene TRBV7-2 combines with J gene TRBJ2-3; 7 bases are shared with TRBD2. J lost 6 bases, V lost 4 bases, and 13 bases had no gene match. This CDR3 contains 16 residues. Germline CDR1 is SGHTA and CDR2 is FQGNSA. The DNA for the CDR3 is TGTGCCAGCAGCTGCTCAACGGGACTATCGCCGGATACGCAGTATTTT. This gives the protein CASSCSTGLSPDTQYF.

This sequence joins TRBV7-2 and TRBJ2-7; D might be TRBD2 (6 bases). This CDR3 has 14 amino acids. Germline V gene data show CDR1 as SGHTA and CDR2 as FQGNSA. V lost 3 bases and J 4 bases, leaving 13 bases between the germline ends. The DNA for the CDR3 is TGTGCCAGCAGCTTGACGGGAGAAATATACGAGCAGTACTTC. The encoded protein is CASSLTGEIYEQYF.

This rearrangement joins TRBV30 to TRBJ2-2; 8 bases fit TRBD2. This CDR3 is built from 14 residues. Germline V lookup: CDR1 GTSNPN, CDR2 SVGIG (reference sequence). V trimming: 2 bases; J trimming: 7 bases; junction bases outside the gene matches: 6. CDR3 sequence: CAWSRGLDFGELFF. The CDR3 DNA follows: TGTGCCTGGAGTCGGGGACTAGATTTCGGGGAGCTGTTTTTT.

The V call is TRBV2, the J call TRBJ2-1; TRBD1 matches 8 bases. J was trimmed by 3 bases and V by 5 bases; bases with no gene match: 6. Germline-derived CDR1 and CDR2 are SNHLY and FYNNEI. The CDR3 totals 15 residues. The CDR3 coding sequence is TGTGCCAGCAGTAGTAAACAGGGGGACTACAATGAGCAGTTCTTC. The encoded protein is CASSSKQGDYNEQFF.

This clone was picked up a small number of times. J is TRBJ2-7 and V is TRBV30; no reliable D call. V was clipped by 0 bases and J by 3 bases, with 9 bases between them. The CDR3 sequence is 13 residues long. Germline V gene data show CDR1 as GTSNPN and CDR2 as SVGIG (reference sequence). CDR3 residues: CAWSVLQGYEQYF. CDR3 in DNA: TGTGCCTGGAGTGTACTTCAAGGCTACGAGCAGTACTTC. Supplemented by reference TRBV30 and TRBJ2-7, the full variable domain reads SQTIHQWPATLVQPVGSPLSLECTVEGTSNPNLYWYRQAAGRGLQLLFYSVGIGQISSEVPQNLSASRPQDRQFILSSKKLLLSDSGFYLCAWSVLQGYEQYFGPGTRLTVT.

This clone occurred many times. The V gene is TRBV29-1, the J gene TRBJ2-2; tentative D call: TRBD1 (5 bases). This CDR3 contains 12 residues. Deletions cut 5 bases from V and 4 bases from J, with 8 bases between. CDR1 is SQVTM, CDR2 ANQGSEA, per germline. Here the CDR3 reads CSVQGTTGELFF. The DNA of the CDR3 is TGCAGCGTTCAGGGTACCACCGGGGAGCTGTTTTTT.

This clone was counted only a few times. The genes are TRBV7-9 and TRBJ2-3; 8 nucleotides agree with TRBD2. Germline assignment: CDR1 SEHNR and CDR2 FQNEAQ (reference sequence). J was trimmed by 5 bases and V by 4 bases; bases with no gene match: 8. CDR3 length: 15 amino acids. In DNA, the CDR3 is TGTGCCAGCAGCTCAGGTAGCGGGGCCCGAGATACGCAGTATTTT. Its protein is CASSSGSGARDTQYF.